This T cell receptor beta chain was retrieved from a study of blood T cell repertoires in COVID-19. TCRdb's copy holds only in-frame clones and misses some; the assay was immunoSEQ multiplex PCR. Here the sample spans around 190,000 clones, about nine tenths being singletons. The germline V gene encodes CDR1 LNHDA and CDR2 SQIVND (reference sequence). This CDR3 contains 16 residues. V shed 2 bases and J 2 bases; nucleotides not matched to a gene: 4. The chain carries TRBV19 and TRBJ1-5, with 9 bases matching TRBD1. The sequenced material came from peripheral blood. This TCR derives from a man aged 18 to 30 with active or convalescent COVID-19. CDR3 in amino acids: CASSISRDRGNQPQHF. CDR3 DNA sequence: TGTGCCAGTAGTATAAGTCGGGACAGGGGCAATCAGCCCCAGCATTTT.